The 20 T cell receptor beta chains presented below share a single source sample, sequenced in a study of T cell responses to AZD1222 COVID-19 vaccine. The method was immunoSEQ multiplex PCR; TCRdb's version includes in-frame clones alone and lacks a portion of them. The table lists roughly 180,000 clones, more than 75% of them singletons. Sequencing was performed on peripheral blood, taken on day 0 of MenACWY control vaccination. The origin of the receptors is an adult in good health.

This chain joins TRBV28 and TRBJ2-7; 11 positions agree with TRBD1. The V gene end was trimmed by 6 bases and the J gene end by 7 bases; junction bases not matched to a gene: 8. CDR3 length equals 14 residues. Germline loops: CDR1 MDHEN, CDR2 SYDVKM. The CDR3 is CASRSGQGAREQYF. The CDR3 DNA sequence: TGTGCCAGCAGATCCGGACAGGGGGCGCGGGAGCAGTACTTC.

The chain recombines TRBV11-2 with TRBJ2-3; the match to TRBD2 covers 9 bases. After removal of 4 bases from V and 6 bases from J, the junction contained 11 bases not matched to a gene. In germline, CDR1 is SGHAT, CDR2 FQNNGV. This CDR3 contains 16 residues. Written as DNA, the CDR3 is TGTGCCAGCAGCTCTCACCGGCGCGGGGGGGCCGATACGCAGTATTTT. Its translation is CASSSHRRGGADTQYF.

This chain connects TRBV6-5 to TRBJ1-1; 7 positions agree with TRBD1. This CDR3 has 15 amino acids. V was pared by 2 bases and J by 0 bases, with 3 bases of the junction left unmatched. Germline V CDR1 and CDR2: MNHEY, SVGAGI. CDR3 in DNA: TGTGCCAGCAGTTACGGGGGACAGATGAACACTGAAGCTTTCTTT. It codes for CASSYGGQMNTEAFF.

The gene calls are TRBV19 and TRBJ2-2, with D hard to call. The CDR3 sequence is 15 residues long. V gave up 6 bases and J gave up 5 bases, with 16 bases separating them. Germline CDR1 is LNHDA and CDR2 is SQIVND (reference sequence). The chain's CDR3 is CASSWARWGTGELFF. The CDR3 DNA sequence: TGTGCCAGTAGCTGGGCACGTTGGGGAACCGGGGAGCTGTTTTTT.

This chain links TRBV29-1 with TRBJ2-1; D is uncertain. This CDR3 is 15 amino acids long. CDR1 and CDR2 (germline): SQVTM, ANQGSEA. Trimming left V 1 base short and J 0 bases short, with 10 bases between. The CDR3 protein is CSVEGGPSSYNEQFF. The CDR3 DNA follows: TGCAGCGTTGAAGGTGGACCGAGCTCCTACAATGAGCAGTTCTTC.

This chain joins TRBV6-1 and TRBJ1-5, with D possibly being TRBD1 (5 bases). Germline loops: CDR1 MNHNS, CDR2 SASEGT. V lost 1 base and J 5 bases, leaving 9 bases between the germline ends. The CDR3 is 14 amino acids. The CDR3 sequence: CASSEDGGYQPQHF. The CDR3 DNA sequence: TGTGCCAGCAGTGAAGACGGGGGGTATCAGCCCCAGCATTTT.

The chain couples TRBV20-1 to TRBJ2-2; D is unresolved. The CDR3 is 12 residues long. Germline lookup yields CDR1 DFQATT and CDR2 SNEGSKA (reference sequence). Trimming stripped 3 bases from V and 6 bases from J, with 8 bases between. As DNA, the CDR3 is TGCAGTGCTAGTTACGGCCCCGGGGAGCTGTTTTTT. This gives the protein CSASYGPGELFF.

The chain links TRBV6-5 to TRBJ2-7; 10 positions agree with TRBD2. CDR3 length: 15 residues. Germline assignment: CDR1 MNHEY and CDR2 SVGAGI. The V segment lost 5 bases and the J segment 5 bases; nucleotides outside the gene matches: 9. CDR3 protein: CASSKREGLSNEQYF. CDR3 nucleotide sequence: TGTGCCAGCAGTAAGCGGGAGGGCCTTAGTAACGAGCAGTACTTC.

The chain joins TRBV6-1 to TRBJ1-4; a possible D gene is TRBD1 (5 bases). The CDR3 runs to 17 residues. Trimming left V 1 base short and J 3 bases short, with 15 bases between. Germline V lookup: CDR1 MNHNS, CDR2 SASEGT. The CDR3 spells CASSEDRGRIANEKLFF. The CDR3, as DNA: TGTGCCAGCAGTGAAGATCGGGGGAGGATTGCTAATGAAAAACTGTTTTTT.

The V call is TRBV3-1 (or the pseudogene TRBV3-2), the J call TRBJ2-7; possibly TRBD1 for D (5 bases). V was cut by 0 bases and J by 2 bases, with 11 bases left in between. CDR1 is LGHDT, CDR2 YNNKEL, per germline (reference sequence). The CDR3 spans 15 residues. Here the CDR3 DNA reads TGTGCCAGCAGCCAAGATGTAGGGGTTCCCTACGAGCAGTACTTC. It specifies CASSQDVGVPYEQYF.

This sequence joins TRBV5-4 and TRBJ2-7; 9 nucleotides match TRBD1. The CDR3 extends over 15 amino acids. The V segment lost 2 bases and the J segment 3 bases; nucleotides outside the gene matches: 6. In germline, CDR1 is SGHNT, CDR2 YYREEE (reference sequence). The CDR3 bases are TGTGCCAGCAGCTTCACGGCGGGACAGGGCTACGAGCAGTACTTC. Amino acids: CASSFTAGQGYEQYF.

V usage is TRBV7-2 and J usage is TRBJ1-2, with 10 bases fitting TRBD1. Germline CDR1 SGHTA, CDR2 FQGNSA. CDR3 size: 14 residues. V was pared by 5 bases and J by 6 bases, with 6 bases of the junction left unmatched. The CDR3 loop reads CASSIDRGRNGYTF. Written as DNA, the CDR3 is TGTGCCAGCAGCATCGACAGGGGGCGGAATGGCTACACCTTC.

This chain links TRBV27 with TRBJ2-7, with a tentative D call TRBD2 (6 bases). CDR3 length equals 13 residues. The germline V and J ends were trimmed by 3 bases and 4 bases, with 10 bases remaining between them. Germline CDR1 MNHEY, CDR2 SMNVEV (reference sequence). The DNA of the CDR3 is TGTGCCAGCAGTTTGGGTAGCGGTTACGAGCAGTACTTC. Translation gives CASSLGSGYEQYF.

V gene TRBV6-5 combines with J gene TRBJ1-4; possibly TRBD1 for D (5 bases). This CDR3 is built from 13 residues. Germline-derived CDR1 and CDR2 are MNHEY and SVGAGI. V was cut by 7 bases and J by 7 bases, with 13 bases left in between. CDR3 amino acids: CASTLWQGEKLFF. DNA for the CDR3: TGTGCCAGCACCCTATGGCAGGGTGAAAAACTGTTTTTT.

This clone was seen only once. The chain couples TRBV5-1 to TRBJ2-4; 10 bases are shared with TRBD2. After removal of 3 bases from V and 3 bases from J, the junction contained 0 bases not matched to a gene. This CDR3 region has 14 residues. Germline V gene lookup returns CDR1 SGHRS and CDR2 YFSETQ. CDR3 protein: CASSSSGGKNIQYF. Here the CDR3 DNA reads TGCGCCAGCAGCTCTAGCGGGGGCAAAAACATTCAGTACTTC.

This clone appeared once. The chain couples TRBV7-9 to TRBJ1-1, with D possibly matching TRBD1 (5 bases). CDR1 is SEHNR, CDR2 FQNEAQ, per germline (reference sequence). The CDR3 runs 14 residues. The V gene lost 5 bases and the J gene lost 3 bases, with 13 bases spanning the gap. The CDR3 coding sequence is TGTGCCAGCAGCCTAGTCGGGGGAGACACTGAAGCTTTCTTT. Translating gives CASSLVGGDTEAFF.

The CDR3 DNA reads as TGTGCCAGCAGCTTATCGCAGTGGAATGAAGCTTTCTTT. It specifies CASSLSQWNEAFF. The chain links TRBV7-9 to TRBJ1-1; unclear D gene. The V and J ends lost 2 bases and 7 bases respectively, with 11 bases between them. This CDR3 has 13 residues. Germline-derived CDR1 and CDR2 are SEHNR and FQNEAQ (reference sequence).

The CDR3: CASSLVSFGQSPLHF. As DNA, the CDR3 is TGTGCCAGCAGTTTAGTGAGCTTTGGGCAGTCACCCCTCCACTTT. The chain employs TRBV27 and TRBJ1-6; no reliable D call. The germline V gene has CDR1 MNHEY and CDR2 SMNVEV (reference sequence). The CDR3 runs 15 residues. With 2 bases removed from V and 10 bases from J, the gap between germline ends came to 15 bases.

The chain employs TRBV5-4 and TRBJ2-7; TRBD1 aligns across 8 bases. CDR1 and CDR2 (germline): SGHNT, YYREEE (reference sequence). The V and J ends lost 2 bases and 5 bases, in that order; junction bases with no gene match: 3. This CDR3 region has 13 residues. The CDR3 DNA sequence: TGTGCCAGCAGCTTCCCGGACAGGGACGAGCAGTACTTC. Its translation: CASSFPDRDEQYF.

The V gene is TRBV2, the J gene TRBJ2-2; a weak D match, TRBD1 (5 bases). This CDR3 has 12 residues. The germline V gene encodes CDR1 SNHLY and CDR2 FYNNEI. Trimming shortened V by 8 bases and J by 4 bases, and 8 bases separated the two germline ends. Here the CDR3 reads CASAGLTGELFF. CDR3 DNA: TGTGCCAGCGCAGGGCTCACCGGGGAGCTGTTTTTT.